The 4 T cell receptor beta chains below were found in one sample sequenced in a study of blood T cell repertoires in COVID-19. Measured with immunoSEQ multiplex PCR; TCRdb has only the in-frame clones, and not every one. The sample comprises 410,000 or so clones, approximately 90% of which are singletons, and roughly 1.6% rests with the top ten. The source material was peripheral blood. The receptors here all came from a woman aged 40-49 years with COVID-19, enrolled during active disease.

This chain uses TRBV18 with TRBJ1-2; 8 nucleotides align to TRBD1. This CDR3 comprises 14 residues. Germline V CDR1 and CDR2: KGHSH, LQKENI. Unmatched junction bases numbered 5, after V lost 1 base and J lost 7 bases. The CDR3 here is CASSPLQGATGYTF. DNA for the CDR3: TGTGCCAGCTCACCACTTCAGGGGGCGACTGGCTACACCTTC.

This clone showed up just a few times. The V and J genes are TRBV7-9 and TRBJ1-6, with D possibly TRBD1 on 6 matching bases. Germline CDR1 is SEHNR and CDR2 is FQNEAQ (reference sequence). CDR3 size: 16 residues. V was trimmed by 5 bases and J by 4 bases, leaving 15 bases between them. Written as DNA, the CDR3 is TGTGCCAGCAGCCGGACAGCGGGACTTTATAATTCACCCCTCCACTTT. It specifies CASSRTAGLYNSPLHF.

The chain has TRBV4-2 and TRBJ1-6; 8 nucleotides agree with TRBD1. Looked up from germline, CDR1 is LGHNA and CDR2 is YNFKEQ. This CDR3 is 16 amino acids long. The V gene end was trimmed by 4 bases and the J gene end by 9 bases; junction bases not matched to a gene: 11. CDR3 sequence: CASSRPQGVLFSPLHF. The CDR3 DNA is TGTGCCAGCAGCCGCCCACAGGGGGTTCTTTTTTCACCCCTCCACTTT.

This chain links TRBV4-3 with TRBJ2-2; 9 nucleotides agree with TRBD1. The CDR3 is 17 residues long. Germline V gives CDR1 LGHNA, CDR2 YSLEER. The J segment lost 0 bases and the V segment lost 5 bases, leaving 7 bases of the junction unmatched. The CDR3 region is CASSAGTGPTNTGELFF. The CDR3, as DNA: TGCGCCAGCAGCGCCGGGACAGGGCCAACGAACACCGGGGAGCTGTTTTTT.